The next 7 T cell receptor beta chains were all read from a single sample in a study of siplizumab effects on memory and regulatory T cells. Assay: immunoSEQ multiplex PCR; the TCRdb copy retains only in-frame clones and omits some. The sample holds around 61,000 clones, 95% to 98% seen once. Sequenced: naive CD8+ T cells sorted from blood. These receptors all come from a human donor in good health.

The V call is TRBV7-9, the J call TRBJ2-1, with D perhaps TRBD1 or TRBD2 (5 bases each). The germline V gene encodes CDR1 SEHNR and CDR2 FQNEAQ (reference sequence). The CDR3 runs to 16 residues. Trimming removed 5 bases at V and 0 bases at J, with 14 bases between. For the CDR3, the DNA is TGTGCCAGCAGCCCCGGGACGGGGAGCTCCTACAATGAGCAGTTCTTC. This codes for CASSPGTGSSYNEQFF.

This chain uses TRBV19 with TRBJ1-1; possible D gene TRBD1, 5 bases. The V end lost 4 bases, the J end lost 6 bases, and 12 bases lay between the germline ends. The V gene's germline CDR1 is LNHDA and CDR2 SQIVND (reference sequence). The CDR3 is 13 amino acids. CDR3 in amino acids: CASSTPRGAEAFF. The CDR3 nucleotides read TGTGCCAGTAGTACCCCCCGGGGGGCTGAAGCTTTCTTT. Variable domain in full (rest from reference TRBV19 and TRBJ1-1): DGGITQSPKYLFRKEGQNVTLSCEQNLNHDAMYWYRQDPGQGLRLIYYSQIVNDFQKGDIAEGYSVSREKKESFPLTVTSAQKNPTAFYLCASSTPRGAEAFFGQGTRLTVV.

This rearrangement joins TRBV13 to TRBJ1-2; 9 bases agree with TRBD1. J gave up 3 bases and V 5 bases, and 13 bases lay outside the gene matches. In germline, CDR1 is PRHDT, CDR2 FYEKMQ (reference sequence). This CDR3 spans 17 amino acids. The DNA of the CDR3 is TGTGCCAGCAGCCAAGGCACGACCTGGACAGGGGACTATGGCTACACCTTC. This encodes CASSQGTTWTGDYGYTF.

The CDR3 coding sequence is TGCGCCAGCAGCCACGGACTAGCGAGTCGGTTCCAAGAGACCCAGTACTTC. Translating it yields CASSHGLASRFQETQYF. The chain joins TRBV5-1 to TRBJ2-5, with TRBD2 matching over 9 bases. Trimming took 4 bases from V and 1 from J; bases not matched to a gene: 11. Per germline, CDR1 SGHRS and CDR2 YFSETQ. The CDR3 totals 17 residues.

This chain connects TRBV2 to TRBJ2-7; 10 positions match TRBD2. The junction had 7 bases not matched to a gene; V was cut back by 7 bases and J by 7 bases. This CDR3 has 13 residues. The germline V gene encodes CDR1 SNHLY and CDR2 FYNNEI. The CDR3 region has the DNA TGTGCCAGCATACCGGGACTAGCGCATGAGCAGTACTTC. This translates into CASIPGLAHEQYF.

J is TRBJ2-1 and V is TRBV28; TRBD1 matches at 7 bases. The V segment lost 10 bases and the J segment 1 base; nucleotides outside the gene matches: 7. The CDR3 consists of 14 residues. CDR1 MDHEN and CDR2 SYDVKM come from the germline V gene. CDR3 sequence reads: CATQQGTSYNEQFF. CDR3 nucleotides: TGTGCCACACAACAGGGGACATCCTACAATGAGCAGTTCTTC.

The chain employs TRBV6-1 and TRBJ2-1, with TRBD1 identical over 7 bases. V was clipped by 6 bases and J by 6 bases; unmatched bases: 2. Germline lookup yields CDR1 MNHNS and CDR2 SASEGT. The CDR3 covers 12 residues. CDR3 loop: CASREGANEQFF. In DNA, the CDR3 is TGTGCCAGCAGAGAGGGGGCCAATGAGCAGTTCTTC.